The 25 T cell receptor beta chains below all came from one sample that was sequenced in a study of shared clonotypes between healthy human individuals. Assay: immunoSEQ multiplex PCR; the TCRdb copy retains only in-frame clones and omits some. The sample holds 110,000 or so clones; under 70% are singletons and the top ten take about 22%. The sequenced sample consisted of memory CD8+ T cells sorted from blood. Specified subset: CD45RO+ cells pooled with CCR7-negative TemRA cells. The receptors come from a woman in her twenties or thirties in good health.

The table lists this clone with many counts. The genes are TRBV15 and TRBJ2-3, with TRBD2 as a possible D gene (6 bases). Germline loops: CDR1 LNHNV, CDR2 YYDKDF (reference sequence). V was shortened by 0 bases and J by 4 bases, with 11 bases between the two germline ends. The CDR3 has 15 amino acids. The CDR3 coding sequence is TGTGCCACCAGCAGAGACGTGGGAGGAGCAGATACGCAGTATTTT. Translating it yields CATSRDVGGADTQYF. The full variable domain, completed using reference TRBV15 and TRBJ2-3, is DAMVIQNPRYQVTQFGKPVTLSCSQTLNHNVMYWYQQKSSQAPKLLFHYYDKDFNNEADTPDNFQSRRPNTSFCFLDIRSPGLGDTAMYLCATSRDVGGADTQYFGPGTRLTVL.

This chain uses TRBV4-1 with TRBJ2-1; tentative D call: TRBD2 (6 bases). CDR1 and CDR2 (germline): MGHRA, YSYEKL. V lost 3 bases to trimming and J lost 0 bases, with 12 bases between them. This CDR3 has 16 residues. Written as DNA, the CDR3 is TGCGCCAGCAGCCACCCTTCCGGGAGCTCCTACAATGAGCAGTTCTTC. Translated: CASSHPSGSSYNEQFF.

There are many counts of this clone. The gene calls are TRBV28 and TRBJ1-1; TRBD1 is a possible D gene (5 bases). The CDR3 has 19 residues. The germline V gene encodes CDR1 MDHEN and CDR2 SYDVKM. Between the trimmed V and J ends, which lost 4 bases and 4 bases, there was a span of 28 bases. The CDR3 here is CASSSIFASGGDGSTEAFF. In DNA, the CDR3 is TGTGCCAGCAGTTCCATTTTCGCTTCGGGGGGGGACGGTTCCACTGAAGCTTTCTTT.

V is TRBV19 and J is TRBJ2-1; 8 nucleotides match TRBD2. This CDR3 is built from 13 residues. Germline loops: CDR1 LNHDA, CDR2 SQIVND (reference sequence). The J segment lost 10 bases and the V segment lost 4 bases, leaving 6 bases of the junction unmatched. The chain's CDR3 is CASSTGGLDEQFF. The CDR3 DNA reads as TGTGCCAGTAGTACGGGAGGGTTGGACGAGCAGTTCTTC.

This clone was recorded a few times. V gene TRBV2 combines with J gene TRBJ1-2; no firm D call. The CDR3 consists of 14 residues. Germline V lookup: CDR1 SNHLY, CDR2 FYNNEI. V was pared by 3 bases and J by 2 bases, with 10 bases between. The CDR3 protein is CASSDKVVNYGYTF. The CDR3 nucleotides read TGTGCCAGCAGTGACAAGGTTGTCAACTATGGCTACACCTTC.

The rearrangement joins TRBV15 to TRBJ2-7, with D possibly being TRBD1 (5 bases). V was pared by 5 bases and J by 3 bases, with 17 bases between. The V gene's germline CDR1 is LNHNV and CDR2 YYDKDF (reference sequence). CDR3 size: 15 residues. Here the CDR3 reads CATSDRATSFYEQYF. The CDR3 DNA reads as TGTGCCACCAGCGACAGAGCTACGAGCTTCTACGAGCAGTACTTC.

The CDR3 DNA is TGTGCCAGCAGCTCCGGACAGTCCCACGAGCAGTACTTC. Its translation is CASSSGQSHEQYF. The genes are TRBV7-9 and TRBJ2-7, with TRBD1 as a possible D gene (6 bases). Deletions cut 4 bases from V and 5 bases from J, with 12 bases between. Germline assignment: CDR1 SEHNR and CDR2 FQNEAQ (reference sequence). This CDR3 has 13 amino acids.

V usage is TRBV5-1 and J usage is TRBJ1-1; no clear D. Trimming left V 1 base short and J 1 base short, with 14 bases between. The CDR3 sequence is 16 residues long. Germline V gives CDR1 SGHRS, CDR2 YFSETQ. CDR3 region: CASSLYGGTANTEAFF. CDR3 nucleotides: TGCGCCAGCAGCTTGTACGGAGGAACAGCGAACACTGAAGCTTTCTTT.

The chain couples TRBV5-5 to TRBJ2-1, with TRBD2 matching over 9 bases. Germline V gene lookup returns CDR1 SGHKS and CDR2 YYEKEE (reference sequence). The CDR3 is 14 amino acids. The trim removed 2 bases at V and 15 bases at J, leaving 12 bases unmatched. The CDR3 nucleotides are TGTGCCAGCAGCTTCTGGCTAGCGGGACCCCCTGGGTTCTTC. Protein: CASSFWLAGPPGFF.

J is TRBJ2-7 and V is TRBV21-1; the D call TRBD2 from the table was never checked on the DNA. TRBV21-1 is a known pseudogene. CDR3 length equals 11 residues. The DNA for the CDR3 is TGTGCCAGCAGCTGGGGAGACGAGCAGTACTTC. It codes for CASSWGDEQYF.

The chain combines TRBV7-9 with TRBJ2-7, with D maybe TRBD2 (5 bases). V shed 0 bases and J shed 0 bases, with 12 bases lying between them. CDR1 and CDR2 (germline): SEHNR, FQNEAQ (reference sequence). The CDR3 has 16 amino acids. The CDR3 region has the DNA TGTGCCAGCAGCTTAGCCAGCGGACCGCACTCCTACGAGCAGTACTTC. As protein: CASSLASGPHSYEQYF.

Of note for this clone: At one of its ends the junction is not consistent with the germline gene, which may arise from a read error. V gene TRBV4-1 combines with J gene TRBJ2-5; TRBD2 aligns across 8 bases. The J call may be incorrect, as the DNA end agrees better with TRBJ2-7. The CDR3 extends over 15 amino acids. The V gene's germline CDR1 is MGHRA and CDR2 YSYEKL. The CDR3 DNA reads TGTGCCAGCAGCTTGGATACTAGCGGCTCCTACGAGCAGTACTTC. Translated: CASSLDTSGSYEQYF.

CDR3 loop: CASRKGPTYEQYF. CDR3 DNA: TGTGCCAGCAGGAAGGGGCCAACCTACGAGCAGTACTTC. V and J are TRBV6-5 and TRBJ2-5; TRBD1 might be the D (5 bases). The J call may be faulty, since TRBJ2-7 better matches the DNA end. The CDR3 covers 13 residues. Germline CDR1 reads MNHEY; CDR2 reads SVGAGI.

The J gene is TRBJ1-2, the V gene TRBV7-8, with D perhaps matching TRBD1 (6 bases). The CDR3 is 18 residues long. Trimming left V 1 base short and J 4 bases short, with 22 bases between. From germline, CDR1 is SGHVS and CDR2 FQNEAQ. Here the CDR3 DNA reads TGTGCCAGCAGCTTAGTTGTATATACAGGGACAATCCCCTATGGCTACACCTTC. Encoded protein: CASSLVVYTGTIPYGYTF.

The rearrangement joins TRBV10-3 to TRBJ1-5; D gene unclear. This CDR3 has 15 amino acids. Germline lookup yields CDR1 ENHRY and CDR2 SYGVKD. Between the trimmed V and J ends, which lost 2 bases and 0 bases, there was a span of 8 bases. DNA for the CDR3: TGTGCCATCAGTGAGGGAGTATATAGCAATCAGCCCCAGCATTTT. Translated: CAISEGVYSNQPQHF.

This chain links TRBV6-5 with TRBJ1-2; D uncertain. The CDR3 loop spans 16 amino acids. CDR1 and CDR2 (germline): MNHEY, SVGAGI. V lost 4 bases to trimming and J lost 4 bases, with 19 bases between them. CDR3 residues: CASSSKLAHRIYGYTF. CDR3 nucleotide sequence: TGTGCCAGCAGTTCTAAACTCGCCCATCGCATCTATGGCTACACCTTC.

The chain joins TRBV6-6 to TRBJ1-5; 7 nucleotides agree with TRBD1. Germline V gene sequence: CDR1 MNHNY, CDR2 SVGAGI (reference sequence). J was trimmed by 4 bases and V by 2 bases; bases with no gene match: 8. The CDR3 covers 16 residues. CDR3 nucleotide sequence: TGTGCCAGCAGTTACCCGACGGGACAGTTAAATCAGCCCCAGCATTTT. It translates to CASSYPTGQLNQPQHF.

This chain uses TRBV28 with TRBJ2-7, with D perhaps TRBD2 (5 bases). The CDR3 consists of 14 residues. Trimming took 1 base from V and 2 from J, leaving 9 bases between them. CDR1 MDHEN and CDR2 SYDVKM come from the germline V gene. CDR3 loop: CASSLYRETYEQYF. Here the CDR3 DNA reads TGTGCCAGCAGTTTATACCGGGAAACCTACGAGCAGTACTTC. The full variable domain, its missing parts supplied by reference TRBV28 and TRBJ2-7, is DVKVTQSSRYLVKRTGEKVFLECVQDMDHENMFWYRQDPGLGLRLIYFSYDVKMKEKGDIPEGYSVSREKKERFSLILESASTNQTSMYLCASSLYRETYEQYFGPGTRLTVT.

The CDR3 DNA reads TGTGCCAGCAGGCTTAAGGAGGGGCTGGGGGACACTGAAGCTTTCTTT. Residues: CASRLKEGLGDTEAFF. The V and J genes are TRBV7-6 and TRBJ1-1, with D possibly being TRBD1 (5 bases). Trimming removed 6 bases at V and 3 bases at J, with 20 bases between. The CDR3 covers 16 residues. The germline CDR1 and CDR2 sequences are SGHVS and FNYEAQ. The full variable domain, in which reference TRBV7-6 and TRBJ1-1 provide the parts outside the CDR3, is GAGVSQSPRYKVTKRGQDVALRCDPISGHVSLYWYRQALGQGPEFLTYFNYEAQQDKSGLPNDRFSAERPEGSISTLTIQRTEQRDSAMYRCASRLKEGLGDTEAFFGQGTRLTVV.

V usage is TRBV5-4 and J usage is TRBJ2-1, with D perhaps TRBD2 (8 bases). Between the trimmed V and J ends, which lost 4 bases and 9 bases, there was a span of 20 bases. Germline assignment: CDR1 SGHNT and CDR2 YYREEE (reference sequence). The CDR3 covers 15 residues. CDR3 sequence: CASSPGLERQGEQFF. The DNA of the CDR3 is TGTGCCAGCAGCCCGGGACTAGAGAGACAGGGTGAGCAGTTCTTC.

The chain combines TRBV7-2 with TRBJ2-5; unclear D gene. The J call may not be correct, given that the DNA end is closer to TRBJ2-7. The CDR3 has 12 amino acids. CDR1 SGHTA and CDR2 FQGNSA come from the germline V gene. The CDR3 region is CASSFGYDEQYF. The CDR3 DNA reads TGTGCCAGCAGCTTTGGATACGACGAGCAGTACTTC.

This clone was seen a handful of times. A read error may explain this, as a much larger clone is one base away. This CDR3 is also generated by other DNA sequences in the sample. The V and J genes are TRBV7-2 and TRBJ2-2; D not certain. Trimming took off 2 bases at V and 5 bases at J, with 6 bases between the two ends. The germline gives CDR1 SGHTA, CDR2 FQGNSA. The CDR3 loop spans 13 amino acids. DNA for the CDR3: TGTGCCAGCAGCTTATCGGAGACCGGGGAGCTGTTTTTT. Its translation is CASSLSETGELFF.

This clone was seen at least ten times. The V and J genes are TRBV25-1 and TRBJ2-1; 10 bases agree with TRBD2. With V trimmed by 1 base and J by 8 bases, 11 bases remained unmatched. In germline, CDR1 is MGHDK, CDR2 SYGVNS. This CDR3 spans 17 amino acids. CDR3 sequence reads: CASSESKREGTWDEQFF. Written as DNA, the CDR3 is TGTGCCAGCAGTGAATCAAAGCGGGAGGGAACGTGGGATGAGCAGTTCTTC.

On this clone: The sample has other DNA sequences that encode this CDR3 too. The chain has TRBV5-1 and TRBJ1-2; D not resolved. This CDR3 has 15 amino acids. Germline assignment: CDR1 SGHRS and CDR2 YFSETQ. V was cut by 0 bases and J by 3 bases, with 12 bases left in between. Here the CDR3 DNA reads TGCGCCAGCAGCTTGGGGGTCAGGTGGTACTATGGCTACACCTTC. Translation gives CASSLGVRWYYGYTF.

This chain uses TRBV27 with TRBJ2-1; 8 bases agree with TRBD2. With 2 bases clipped from V and 0 bases from J, the junction kept 12 bases outside the gene matches. The CDR3 is 19 amino acids. CDR1 and CDR2 (germline): MNHEY, SMNVEV (reference sequence). CDR3 residues: CASSLTPPLADHSYNEQFF. The CDR3 nucleotides are TGTGCCAGCAGTTTAACTCCCCCACTAGCGGACCACTCCTACAATGAGCAGTTCTTC.